This record covers a single T cell receptor (beta chain). Germline V gene lookup returns CDR1 SGHAT and CDR2 FQNNGV. Trimming pared 2 bases from V and 0 bases from J, leaving 11 bases between. The CDR3 is 16 residues long. These data are taken from a study of blood T cell repertoires in COVID-19. Whole-study context: COVID-19 samples, acute and convalescent, were from the United States, Italy and Spain. From T cells, B-cell-depleted T cells, or PBMCs came the material, which was cDNA or gDNA.

Clones were read by immunoSEQ multiplex PCR, and TCRdb kept only the in-frame ones, dropping some. The data hold 250,000 to 300,000 clones, with roughly nine tenths observed a single time. Sequenced sample: peripheral blood. The chain links TRBV11-2 to TRBJ1-3; D is possibly TRBD1 (5 bases). The TCR was taken from a woman aged 45-65 years who had recovered from COVID-19. CDR3 nucleotide sequence: TGTGCCAGCAGCTTATTTCGGGGGTCCTCTGGAAACACCATATATTTT. Translation: CASSLFRGSSGNTIYF.